This T cell receptor (beta chain) was sequenced for a study of blood T cell repertoires in COVID-19. Across the study: Spain, Italy and the United States supplied samples that represented acute and convalescent COVID-19.

Original data processing: By means of reference gene primer amplification, nucleated cell counts were estimated. The method was immunoSEQ multiplex PCR; TCRdb's version includes in-frame clones alone and lacks a portion of them. V and J calls and clone size come straight from that table; D and trimming were deduced from the DNA. The sample holds 81,000 or so clones, more than 80% seen once. The V and J ends lost 4 bases and 5 bases, in that order; junction bases with no gene match: 10. Germline V gives CDR1 SGHRS, CDR2 YFSETQ. The CDR3 spans 16 residues. The sample was peripheral blood. This receptor was obtained from a human donor in a cohort sampled during active COVID-19. The chain uses TRBV5-1 and TRBJ2-1; 9 nucleotides agree with TRBD2. CDR3 protein: CASSGLLSGGNNEQFF. CDR3 nucleotide sequence: TGCGCCAGCAGCGGACTACTTAGCGGGGGAAACAATGAGCAGTTCTTC.